The entry below describes one T cell receptor (beta chain). Antigen: not known. This specimen comes from a study of cytomegalovirus exposure and HLA in healthy donors. The wider study: The 90 to 150 validation repertoires were produced on the same platform as the 650 to 800 repertoires of the first cohort. This was reported in a later analysis. Study results and caveats: For most TCR sequences rarity was the rule, although some public TCRs occurred in many donors. Later, an analysis found that TCR clusters from the first cohort tended to co-occur in the 120 or so validation repertoires.

The donors were part of the 120-subject validation cohort, which stood apart from the roughly 670-subject first cohort. The germline V and J ends were trimmed by 0 bases and 8 bases, with 10 bases remaining between them. CDR1 is SGHTA and CDR2 is FQGTGA in the germline V gene. The CDR3 extends over 13 amino acids. Sequencing was performed with immunoSEQ multiplex PCR; in TCRdb, only in-frame clones are kept and a portion is missing. The sample has 100,000 to 120,000 clones; more than 75% are singletons. Sample: PBMCs. The genes are TRBV7-3 and TRBJ1-1, with TRBD1 as a possible D gene (5 bases). This sequence originates from a woman aged 25 to 45 in good health and CMV-seropositive. The chain's CDR3 is CASSLTGQGEAFF. CDR3 DNA sequence: TGTGCCAGCAGCTTAACAGGGCAGGGCGAAGCTTTCTTT. The whole variable domain, remainder taken from reference TRBV7-3 and TRBJ1-1, is GAGVSQTPSNKVTEKGKYVELRCDPISGHTALYWYRQSLGQGPEFLIYFQGTGAADDSGLPNDRFFAVRPEGSVSTLKIQRTERGDSAVYLCASSLTGQGEAFFGQGTRLTVV.